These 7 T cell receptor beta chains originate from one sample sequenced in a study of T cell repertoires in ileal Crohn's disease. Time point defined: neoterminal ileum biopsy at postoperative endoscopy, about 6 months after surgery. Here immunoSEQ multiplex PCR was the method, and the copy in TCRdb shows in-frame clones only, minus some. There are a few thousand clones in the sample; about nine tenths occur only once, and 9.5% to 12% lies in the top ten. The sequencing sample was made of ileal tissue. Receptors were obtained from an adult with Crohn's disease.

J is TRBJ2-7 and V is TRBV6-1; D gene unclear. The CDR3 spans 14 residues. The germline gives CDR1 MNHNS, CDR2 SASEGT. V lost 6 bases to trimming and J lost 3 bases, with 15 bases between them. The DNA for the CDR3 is TGTGCCAGCAGCATTACCTGGGCGGACTACGAGCAGTACTTC. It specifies CASSITWADYEQYF.

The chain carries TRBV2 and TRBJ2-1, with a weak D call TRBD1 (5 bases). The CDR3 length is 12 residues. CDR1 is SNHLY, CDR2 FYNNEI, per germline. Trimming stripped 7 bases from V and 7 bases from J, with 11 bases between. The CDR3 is CASIGPGNEQFF. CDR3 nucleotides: TGTGCCAGCATAGGTCCAGGGAATGAGCAGTTCTTC. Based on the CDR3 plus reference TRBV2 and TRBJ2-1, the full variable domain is EPEVTQTPSHQVTQMGQEVILRCVPISNHLYFYWYRQILGQKVEFLVSFYNNEISEKSEIFDDQFSVERPDGSNFTLKIRSTKLEDSAMYFCASIGPGNEQFFGPGTRLTVL.

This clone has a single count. CDR3 amino acids: CASSDSSNQPQHF. DNA for the CDR3: TGTGCCAGCAGCGACAGTTCCAATCAGCCCCAGCATTTT. The chain is built from TRBV7-2 and TRBJ1-5; D perhaps matches TRBD1 (5 bases). The CDR3 has 13 residues. Germline values: CDR1 SGHTA, CDR2 FQGNSA. V lost 5 bases to trimming and J lost 3 bases, with 8 bases between them.

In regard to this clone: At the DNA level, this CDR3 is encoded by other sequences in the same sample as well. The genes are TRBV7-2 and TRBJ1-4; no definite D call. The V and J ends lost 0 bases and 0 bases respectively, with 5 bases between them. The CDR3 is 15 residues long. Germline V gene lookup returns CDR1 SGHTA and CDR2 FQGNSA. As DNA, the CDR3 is TGTGCCAGCAGCTTAGCGGGTGCAACTAATGAAAAACTGTTTTTT. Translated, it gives CASSLAGATNEKLFF.

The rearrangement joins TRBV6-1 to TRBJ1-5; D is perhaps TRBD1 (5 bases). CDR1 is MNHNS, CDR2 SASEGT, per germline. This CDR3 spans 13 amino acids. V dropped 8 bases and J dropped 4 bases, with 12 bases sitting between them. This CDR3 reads CASLRDPNQPQHF. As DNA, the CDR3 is TGTGCCAGCCTGCGGGACCCGAATCAGCCCCAGCATTTT.

In DNA form, the CDR3 reads TGCAGCGTTGAAGATCGCGCCGGGCAGCCCCAGCATTTT. Translating it yields CSVEDRAGQPQHF. V is TRBV29-1 and J is TRBJ1-5, with no clear D. V was clipped by 0 bases and J by 7 bases, with 10 bases between them. The CDR3 extends over 13 amino acids. Germline assignment: CDR1 SQVTM and CDR2 ANQGSEA.

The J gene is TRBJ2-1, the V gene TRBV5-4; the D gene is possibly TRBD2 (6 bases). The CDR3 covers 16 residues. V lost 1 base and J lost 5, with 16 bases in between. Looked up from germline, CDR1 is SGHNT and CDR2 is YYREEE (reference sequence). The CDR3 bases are TGTGCCAGCAGCTTGAACGTAGCGGAGGGTAACAATGAGCAGTTCTTC. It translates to CASSLNVAEGNNEQFF.